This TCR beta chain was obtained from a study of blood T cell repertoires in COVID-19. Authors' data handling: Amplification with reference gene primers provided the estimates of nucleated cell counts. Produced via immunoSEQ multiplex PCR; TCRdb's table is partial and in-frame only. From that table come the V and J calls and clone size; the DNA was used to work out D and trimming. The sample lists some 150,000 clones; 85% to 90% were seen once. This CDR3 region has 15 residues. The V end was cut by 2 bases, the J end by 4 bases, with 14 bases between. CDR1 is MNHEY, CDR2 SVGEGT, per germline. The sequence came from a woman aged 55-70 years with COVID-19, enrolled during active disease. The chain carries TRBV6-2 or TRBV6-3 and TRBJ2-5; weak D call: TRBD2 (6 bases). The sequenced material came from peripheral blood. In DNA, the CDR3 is TGTGCCAGCAGTTACCGGGGGACCCGACGAGAGACCCAGTACTTC. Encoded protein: CASSYRGTRRETQYF.